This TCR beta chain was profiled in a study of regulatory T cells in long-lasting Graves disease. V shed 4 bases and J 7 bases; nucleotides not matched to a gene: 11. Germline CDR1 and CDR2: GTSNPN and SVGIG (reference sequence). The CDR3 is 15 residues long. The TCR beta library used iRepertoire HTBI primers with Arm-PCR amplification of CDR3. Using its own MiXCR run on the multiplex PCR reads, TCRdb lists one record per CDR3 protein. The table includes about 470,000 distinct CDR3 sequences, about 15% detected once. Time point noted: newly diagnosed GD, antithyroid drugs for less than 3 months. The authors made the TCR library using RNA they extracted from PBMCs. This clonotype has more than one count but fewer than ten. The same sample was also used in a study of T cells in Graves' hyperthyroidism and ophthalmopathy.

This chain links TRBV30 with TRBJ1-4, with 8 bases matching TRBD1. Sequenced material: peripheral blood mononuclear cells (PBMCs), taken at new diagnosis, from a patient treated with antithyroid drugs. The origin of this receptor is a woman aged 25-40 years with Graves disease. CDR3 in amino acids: CAWTGQAKRAEKLFF. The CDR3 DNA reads TGTGCCTGGACGGGACAGGCCAAGAGAGCTGAAAAACTGTTTTTT.